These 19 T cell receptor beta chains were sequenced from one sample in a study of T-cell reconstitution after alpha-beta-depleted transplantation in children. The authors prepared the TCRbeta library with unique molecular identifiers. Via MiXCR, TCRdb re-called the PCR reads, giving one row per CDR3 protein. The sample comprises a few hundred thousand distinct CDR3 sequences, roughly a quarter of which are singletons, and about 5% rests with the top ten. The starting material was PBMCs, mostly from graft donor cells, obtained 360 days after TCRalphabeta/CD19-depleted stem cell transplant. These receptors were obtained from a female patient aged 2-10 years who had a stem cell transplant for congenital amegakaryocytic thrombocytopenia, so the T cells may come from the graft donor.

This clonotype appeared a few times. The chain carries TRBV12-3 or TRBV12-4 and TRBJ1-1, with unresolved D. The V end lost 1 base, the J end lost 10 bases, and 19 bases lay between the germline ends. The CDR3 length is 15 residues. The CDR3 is CASSLGGGVTPRAFF. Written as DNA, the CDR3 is TGTGCCAGCAGTTTAGGGGGAGGAGTGACTCCGCGAGCTTTCTTT.

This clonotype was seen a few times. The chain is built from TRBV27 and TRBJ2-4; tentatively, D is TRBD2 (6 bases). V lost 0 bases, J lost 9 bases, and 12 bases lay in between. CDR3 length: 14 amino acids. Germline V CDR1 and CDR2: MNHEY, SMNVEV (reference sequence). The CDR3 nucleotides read TGTGCCAGCAGTTTATCGGGGGGTGGGGCCATTCAGTACTTC. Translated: CASSLSGGGAIQYF.

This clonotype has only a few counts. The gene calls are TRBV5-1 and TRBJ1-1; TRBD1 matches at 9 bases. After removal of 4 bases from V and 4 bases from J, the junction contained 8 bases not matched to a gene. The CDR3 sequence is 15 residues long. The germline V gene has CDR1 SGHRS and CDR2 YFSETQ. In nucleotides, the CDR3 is TGCGCCAGCAGCCATACAGGGGGCGGGAGCACTGAAGCTTTCTTT. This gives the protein CASSHTGGGSTEAFF.

The CDR3 sequence: CASSPISQGVNSPLHF. The CDR3, as DNA: TGTGCCAGCAGCCCTATCTCGCAGGGAGTAAATTCACCCCTCCACTTT. J is TRBJ1-6 and V is TRBV4-2; D may be TRBD1 (5 bases). Per the germline V gene, CDR1 is LGHNA and CDR2 is YNFKEQ. Trimming cost V 4 bases and J 7 bases, with 17 bases left between them. The CDR3 sequence is 16 residues long.

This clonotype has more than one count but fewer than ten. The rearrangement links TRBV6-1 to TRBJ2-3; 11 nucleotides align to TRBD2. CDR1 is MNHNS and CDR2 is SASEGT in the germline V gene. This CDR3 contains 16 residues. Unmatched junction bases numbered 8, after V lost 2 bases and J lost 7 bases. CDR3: CASSEWASGRRYTQYF. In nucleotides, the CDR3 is TGTGCCAGCAGTGAATGGGCTAGCGGGAGGAGGTATACGCAGTATTTT.

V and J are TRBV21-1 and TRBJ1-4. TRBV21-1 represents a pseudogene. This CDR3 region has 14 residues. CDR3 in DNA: TGTGCCAGCAGCATCCGGGGCTCGCCTGAAAAACTGTTTTTT. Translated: CASSIRGSPEKLFF.

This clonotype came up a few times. CDR3 amino acids: CASSLGGWGEAEQFF. CDR3 sequence (DNA): TGTGCCAGCAGTTTAGGGGGGTGGGGGGAAGCAGAGCAGTTCTTC. The V gene is TRBV28, the J gene TRBJ2-1; D is perhaps TRBD2 (6 bases). CDR1 is MDHEN, CDR2 SYDVKM, per germline. V lost 2 bases and J 10 bases, leaving 18 bases between the germline ends. The CDR3 totals 15 residues.

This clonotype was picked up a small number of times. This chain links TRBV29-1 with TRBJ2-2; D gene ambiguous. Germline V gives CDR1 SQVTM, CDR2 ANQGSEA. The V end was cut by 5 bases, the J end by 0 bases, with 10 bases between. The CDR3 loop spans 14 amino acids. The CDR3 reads CSVSRSSNTGELFF. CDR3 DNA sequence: TGCAGCGTTTCTCGGTCCTCGAACACCGGGGAGCTGTTTTTT.

The CDR3 region has the DNA TGTGCCAGCAGCTTTTCTAGCGGAACAGATACGCAGTATTTT. This gives the protein CASSFSSGTDTQYF. This chain uses TRBV7-8 with TRBJ2-3, with 7 nucleotides matching TRBD2. The germline V gene encodes CDR1 SGHVS and CDR2 FQNEAQ. The CDR3 covers 14 residues. V lost 3 bases and J lost 3; bases outside the gene matches: 3.

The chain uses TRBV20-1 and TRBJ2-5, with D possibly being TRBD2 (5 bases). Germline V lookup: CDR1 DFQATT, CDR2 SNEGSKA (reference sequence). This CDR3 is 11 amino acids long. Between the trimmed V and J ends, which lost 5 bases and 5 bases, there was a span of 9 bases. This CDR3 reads CSAPTGETQYF. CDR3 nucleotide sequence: TGCAGTGCTCCCACGGGGGAGACCCAGTACTTC.

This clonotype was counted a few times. The DNA of the CDR3 is TGTGCCAGCAGCTTAGGTACTTACGTTAAACTGGGGATGAACACTGAAGCTTTCTTT. Amino acids: CASSLGTYVKLGMNTEAFF. The chain has TRBV11-1 and TRBJ1-1; D remains ambiguous. V lost 1 base and J lost 0, with 21 bases in between. CDR3 length: 19 amino acids. From germline, CDR1 is SGHAT and CDR2 FQDESV (reference sequence). Looking up the rest from reference TRBV11-1 and TRBJ1-1 gives the full variable domain: EAEVAQSPRYKITEKSQAVAFWCDPISGHATLYWYRQILGQGPELLVQFQDESVVDDSQLPKDRFSAERLKGVDSTLKIQPAELGDSAMYLCASSLGTYVKLGMNTEAFFGQGTRLTVV.

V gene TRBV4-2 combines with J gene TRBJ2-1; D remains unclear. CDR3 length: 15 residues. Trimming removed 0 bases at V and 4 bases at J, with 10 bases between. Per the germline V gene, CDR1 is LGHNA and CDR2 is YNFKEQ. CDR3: CASSQDPGSYNEQFF. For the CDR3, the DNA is TGTGCCAGCAGCCAAGATCCGGGCAGTTACAATGAGCAGTTCTTC.

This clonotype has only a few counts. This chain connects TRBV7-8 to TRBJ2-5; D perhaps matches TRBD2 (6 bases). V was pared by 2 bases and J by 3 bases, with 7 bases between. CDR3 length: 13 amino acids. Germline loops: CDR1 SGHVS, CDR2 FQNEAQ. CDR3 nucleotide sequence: TGTGCCAGCAGCTTACGACTAGAAGAGACCCAGTACTTC. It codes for CASSLRLEETQYF. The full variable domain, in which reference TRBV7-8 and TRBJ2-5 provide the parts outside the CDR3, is GAGVSQSPRYKVAKRGQDVALRCDPISGHVSLFWYQQALGQGPEFLTYFQNEAQLDKSGLPSDRFFAERPEGSVSTLKIQRTQQEDSAVYLCASSLRLEETQYFGPGTRLLVL.

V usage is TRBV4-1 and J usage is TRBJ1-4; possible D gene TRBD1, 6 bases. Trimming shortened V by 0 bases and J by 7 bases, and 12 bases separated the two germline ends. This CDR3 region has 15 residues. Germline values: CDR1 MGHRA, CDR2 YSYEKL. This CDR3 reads CASSQEGAYGEKLFF. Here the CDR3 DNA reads TGCGCCAGCAGCCAAGAGGGGGCGTATGGTGAAAAACTGTTTTTT.

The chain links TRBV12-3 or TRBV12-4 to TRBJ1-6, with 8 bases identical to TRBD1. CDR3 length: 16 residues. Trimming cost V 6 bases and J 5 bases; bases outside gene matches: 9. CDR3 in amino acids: CASSERGTGHNSPLHF. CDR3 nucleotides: TGTGCCAGCAGCGAGAGGGGGACAGGCCATAATTCACCCCTCCACTTT.

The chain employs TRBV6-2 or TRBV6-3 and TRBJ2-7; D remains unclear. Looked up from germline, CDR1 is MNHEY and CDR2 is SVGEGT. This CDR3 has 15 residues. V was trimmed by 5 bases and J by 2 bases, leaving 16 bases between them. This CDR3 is CASSPVGSFAYEQYF. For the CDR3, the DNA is TGTGCCAGCAGTCCCGTAGGCAGCTTCGCCTACGAGCAGTACTTC.

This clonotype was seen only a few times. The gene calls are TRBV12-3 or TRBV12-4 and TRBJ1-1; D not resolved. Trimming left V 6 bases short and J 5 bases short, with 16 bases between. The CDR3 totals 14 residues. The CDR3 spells CASSPDTGATEAFF. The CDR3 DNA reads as TGTGCCAGCAGCCCCGACACCGGAGCGACTGAAGCTTTCTTT.

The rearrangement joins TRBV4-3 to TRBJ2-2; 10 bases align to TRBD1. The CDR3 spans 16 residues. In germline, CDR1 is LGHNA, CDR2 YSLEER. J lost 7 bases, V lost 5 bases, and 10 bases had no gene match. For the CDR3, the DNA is TGCGCCAGCAGCGGATCCGGGACAGGGGTGGGCGGGGAGCTGTTTTTT. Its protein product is CASSGSGTGVGGELFF.

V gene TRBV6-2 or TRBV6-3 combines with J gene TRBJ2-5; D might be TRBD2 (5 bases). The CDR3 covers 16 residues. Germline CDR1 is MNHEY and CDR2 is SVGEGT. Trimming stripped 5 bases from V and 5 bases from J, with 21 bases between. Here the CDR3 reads CASSARESYLQETQYF. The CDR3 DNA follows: TGTGCCAGCAGTGCCCGGGAATCATACCTTCAGGAGACCCAGTACTTC.